These 15 T cell receptor beta chains originate from one sample sequenced in a study of cytomegalovirus exposure and HLA in healthy donors. Amplification used 60 Vbeta primers and 13 Jbeta primers. The repertoire was sequenced with immunoSEQ multiplex PCR; TCRdb's copy has only in-frame clones and lacks some. This repertoire comprises 85,000 to 90,000 clones; its ten largest clones make up 15% to 19%. The sequenced material came from PBMCs. The origin of the receptors is a man in his fifties in good health and CMV-seropositive.

The V gene is TRBV4-3, the J gene TRBJ1-1; 10 bases fit TRBD1. V lost 2 bases, J lost 7 bases, and 7 bases stayed unmatched. CDR1 is LGHNA, CDR2 YSLEER, per germline. CDR3 length: 15 residues. In DNA, the CDR3 is TGCGCCAGCAGCCAAACCATGACAGGGGGCGGTGAAGCTTTCTTT. This encodes CASSQTMTGGGEAFF.

The rearrangement uses TRBV19 and TRBJ1-1; D gene unclear. This CDR3 is built from 13 residues. Germline V gives CDR1 LNHDA, CDR2 SQIVND (reference sequence). The ends were cut back, 10 bases at V and 1 base at J, with 13 bases in the middle. The CDR3 DNA is TGTGCCACAAGACAAATCTCGAACACTGAAGCTTTCTTT. Translating it yields CATRQISNTEAFF.

V and J are TRBV11-2 and TRBJ2-3; TRBD2 matches at 8 bases. The CDR3 has 13 amino acids. Per germline, CDR1 SGHAT and CDR2 FQNNGV. Germline trimming cut 3 bases from V and 5 bases from J; bases unmatched to any gene: 1. The chain's CDR3 is CASSFGGGDTQYF. The DNA for the CDR3 is TGTGCCAGCAGCTTCGGGGGGGGAGATACGCAGTATTTT.

The V gene is TRBV6-1, the J gene TRBJ2-1, with a weak D call TRBD2 (6 bases). The CDR3 is made up of 15 amino acids. Trimming removed 2 bases at V and 0 bases at J, with 8 bases between. CDR1 is MNHNS and CDR2 is SASEGT in the germline V gene. The DNA of the CDR3 is TGTGCCAGCAGTGAAAGAGCGGGCTCCTACAATGAGCAGTTCTTC. Its translation: CASSERAGSYNEQFF.

The chain uses TRBV9 and TRBJ1-5; perhaps TRBD1 as D (5 bases). Germline V gives CDR1 SGDLS, CDR2 YYNGEE. Between the trimmed V and J ends, which lost 3 bases and 1 base, there was a span of 11 bases. This CDR3 region has 15 residues. The CDR3 reads CASSDGTTSNQPQHF. CDR3 nucleotides: TGTGCCAGCAGCGATGGGACTACCAGCAATCAGCCCCAGCATTTT.

The rearrangement links TRBV5-1 to TRBJ2-1; 12 nucleotides match TRBD2. Germline loops: CDR1 SGHRS, CDR2 YFSETQ. V lost 3 bases and J lost 6; bases outside the gene matches: 7. This CDR3 is 16 amino acids long. The CDR3 here is CASSWTSGARGNEQFF. The DNA of the CDR3 is TGCGCCAGCAGCTGGACTAGCGGGGCGAGGGGCAATGAGCAGTTCTTC.

The genes are TRBV7-2 and TRBJ2-1; the D is unclear. The CDR3 loop spans 13 amino acids. V was trimmed by 5 bases and J by 7 bases, leaving 12 bases between them. Germline loops: CDR1 SGHTA, CDR2 FQGNSA. The CDR3 DNA is TGTGCCAGCAGCCTCCCAGTAAATAATGAGCAGTTCTTC. Its translation is CASSLPVNNEQFF.

The rearrangement joins TRBV29-1 to TRBJ2-4, with TRBD1 matching 7 bases. From germline, CDR1 is SQVTM and CDR2 ANQGSEA. This CDR3 has 13 amino acids. Germline trimming cut 7 bases from V and 7 bases from J; bases unmatched to any gene: 10. The CDR3 is CSATTGRLNIQYF. In nucleotides, the CDR3 is TGCAGCGCCACGACAGGGCGGTTGAACATTCAGTACTTC.

The chain is built from TRBV6-5 and TRBJ2-7; TRBD2 matches 9 bases. V shed 5 bases and J 3 bases; nucleotides not matched to a gene: 8. The germline gives CDR1 MNHEY, CDR2 SVGAGI. The CDR3 is made up of 15 amino acids. The chain's CDR3 is CASSPREGGGYEQYF. CDR3 sequence (DNA): TGTGCCAGCAGTCCGCGGGAGGGAGGAGGCTACGAGCAGTACTTC.

This chain uses TRBV5-6 with TRBJ2-2, with no clear D. V lost 4 bases and J 2 bases, leaving 9 bases between the germline ends. In germline, CDR1 is SGHDT, CDR2 YYEEEE. This CDR3 comprises 14 residues. CDR3 in amino acids: CASSPGRNTGELFF. The CDR3 DNA reads as TGTGCCAGCAGCCCTGGGCGCAACACCGGGGAGCTGTTTTTT.

V usage is TRBV5-1 and J usage is TRBJ2-1; TRBD2 agrees at 9 bases. The CDR3 consists of 16 residues. The germline V gene has CDR1 SGHRS and CDR2 YFSETQ. V shed 3 bases, J shed 3 bases, and the junction held 7 bases outside the gene matches. CDR3 sequence: CASSSGAGGGYNEQFF. CDR3 sequence (DNA): TGCGCCAGCAGCTCCGGTGCGGGAGGGGGCTACAATGAGCAGTTCTTC.

V and J are TRBV18 and TRBJ1-2; TRBD1 matches 8 bases. CDR3 size: 13 residues. With V trimmed by 5 bases and J by 4 bases, 3 bases remained unmatched. Germline V lookup: CDR1 KGHSH, CDR2 LQKENI. CDR3 residues: CASSADRVYGYTF. The CDR3 DNA sequence: TGTGCCAGCTCAGCGGACAGGGTCTATGGCTACACCTTC.

V usage is TRBV27 and J usage is TRBJ2-7; TRBD1 matches 9 bases. This CDR3 is built from 14 residues. With V trimmed by 5 bases and J by 6 bases, 8 bases remained unmatched. Per the germline V gene, CDR1 is MNHEY and CDR2 is SMNVEV (reference sequence). The CDR3 DNA follows: TGTGCCAGCAGTCCAGGACAGGGGCGTGGCGAGCAGTACTTC. As protein: CASSPGQGRGEQYF.

The CDR3 sequence is CASDDSTHTGELFF. CDR3 in DNA: TGTGCCAGCGACGACAGTACTCATACCGGGGAGCTGTTTTTT. The chain employs TRBV2 and TRBJ2-2; maybe TRBD1 (5 bases). CDR3 length: 14 residues. The V end was cut by 8 bases, the J end by 5 bases, with 15 bases between. Germline V gives CDR1 SNHLY, CDR2 FYNNEI.

The chain recombines TRBV18 with TRBJ2-1; TRBD2 aligns across 15 bases. The CDR3 length is 20 residues. After removal of 3 bases from V and 0 bases from J, the junction contained 9 bases not matched to a gene. CDR1 is KGHSH and CDR2 is LQKENI in the germline V gene. This CDR3 is CASSPPGLAGGLSSYNEQFF. In DNA, the CDR3 is TGTGCCAGCTCACCCCCGGGACTAGCGGGAGGTCTCAGCTCCTACAATGAGCAGTTCTTC.